Listed here are 20 T cell receptor beta chains from one sample, sequenced in a study of cytomegalovirus exposure and HLA in healthy donors. PCR involved 60 Vbeta and 13 Jbeta primers. Clones were read by immunoSEQ multiplex PCR, and TCRdb kept only the in-frame ones, dropping some. Found here are 98,000 or so clones, over 65% of them singletons; the top ten hold 16%. Sequencing was carried out using PBMCs. The receptors derive from a man aged 55 to 70 in good health and CMV-seropositive.

This clone was recorded a few times. This chain joins TRBV28 and TRBJ1-5; D gene unclear. Trimming removed 1 base at V and 7 bases at J, with 14 bases between. CDR1 and CDR2 (germline): MDHEN, SYDVKM. The CDR3 sequence is 15 residues long. In DNA form, the CDR3 reads TGTGCCAGCAGTTTATCCAGACCAACGGGGCAGCCCCAGCATTTT. It encodes CASSLSRPTGQPQHF.

The chain has TRBV6-1 and TRBJ1-4; the D gene is possibly TRBD1 (6 bases). V lost 2 bases to trimming and J lost 4 bases, with 11 bases between them. Germline values: CDR1 MNHNS, CDR2 SASEGT. The CDR3 is made up of 15 amino acids. CDR3 nucleotides: TGTGCCAGCAGTGAATGGGGGCCGGGTAATGAAAAACTGTTTTTT. This encodes CASSEWGPGNEKLFF.

This chain links TRBV5-1 with TRBJ1-2; D might be TRBD1 (5 bases). The CDR3 runs 12 residues. With 0 bases removed from V and 10 bases from J, the gap between germline ends came to 10 bases. Germline CDR1 is SGHRS and CDR2 is YFSETQ. The CDR3 DNA is TGCGCCAGCAGCTTGGCAGGGACTTCCTACACCTTC. Translation: CASSLAGTSYTF. The variable domain in full, with the rest retrieved from reference TRBV5-1 and TRBJ1-2, is KAGVTQTPRYLIKTRGQQVTLSCSPISGHRSVSWYQQTPGQGLQFLFEYFSETQRNKGNFPGRFSGRQFSNSRSEMNVSTLELGDSALYLCASSLAGTSYTFGSGTRLTVV.

This rearrangement joins TRBV10-3 to TRBJ2-3, with a weak D call TRBD1 (6 bases). CDR1 is ENHRY, CDR2 SYGVKD, per germline. CDR3 length: 13 amino acids. Trimming took 6 bases from V and 1 from J, leaving 8 bases between them. CDR3 sequence: CAISRQGTDTQYF. The CDR3 nucleotides are TGTGCCATCAGCAGACAGGGCACAGATACGCAGTATTTT.

The V and J genes are TRBV18 and TRBJ2-1; 13 nucleotides agree with TRBD2. V gave up 3 bases and J gave up 7 bases; unmatched junction bases: 9. There are 17 residues in the CDR3. Germline assignment: CDR1 KGHSH and CDR2 LQKENI. CDR3 sequence reads: CASSPRTSGGLHNEQFF. The CDR3 DNA is TGTGCCAGCTCACCCCGGACTAGCGGGGGACTACATAATGAGCAGTTCTTC.

This clone came up a few times. The chain links TRBV6-1 to TRBJ1-6; possibly TRBD1 for D (5 bases). This CDR3 is 16 amino acids long. CDR1 and CDR2 from the germline V gene are MNHNS and SASEGT. Trimming stripped 2 bases from V and 2 bases from J, with 10 bases between. Here the CDR3 DNA reads TGTGCCAGCAGTGAAAGGGGCTTCACCTATAATTCACCCCTCCACTTT. Protein sequence: CASSERGFTYNSPLHF.

Notes on this clone: A junction boundary mismatches the germline segment, possibly from a read error. The V and J genes are TRBV30 and TRBJ2-3; D remains ambiguous. Per germline, CDR1 GTSNPN and CDR2 SVGIG (reference sequence). The CDR3 extends over 14 amino acids. As DNA, the CDR3 is TGTGCCTGGAGAAACCTTGGAAGCACAGATGCGCAGTATTTT. It translates to CAWRNLGSTDAQYF.

This rearrangement joins TRBV15 to TRBJ2-1; weak D call: TRBD1 (6 bases). The V gene lost 0 bases and the J gene lost 5 bases, with 23 bases spanning the gap. CDR1 and CDR2 (germline): LNHNV, YYDKDF (reference sequence). CDR3 length: 19 residues. CDR3 sequence reads: CATSREHTTSGANHNEQFF. CDR3 nucleotides: TGTGCCACCAGCAGAGAACACACGACCTCAGGGGCGAACCACAATGAGCAGTTCTTC.

The J gene is TRBJ2-7, the V gene TRBV7-9, with TRBD1 identical over 8 bases. CDR3 length: 12 amino acids. J was trimmed by 9 bases and V by 1 base; bases with no gene match: 2. Germline loops: CDR1 SEHNR, CDR2 FQNEAQ (reference sequence). CDR3 loop: CASSLGQGWQYF. The CDR3 region has the DNA TGTGCCAGCAGCTTAGGACAGGGGTGGCAGTACTTC.

The chain uses TRBV28 and TRBJ1-2; D perhaps matches TRBD1 (6 bases). Trimming took 2 bases from V and 5 from J, leaving 12 bases between them. Germline V gene lookup returns CDR1 MDHEN and CDR2 SYDVKM. CDR3 length: 14 amino acids. The CDR3 protein is CASSLEPGTYGYTF. CDR3 bases: TGTGCCAGCAGTTTAGAACCCGGGACATATGGCTACACCTTC.

The chain is built from TRBV5-1 and TRBJ2-1, with TRBD2 identical over 7 bases. The CDR3 is made up of 15 amino acids. J was trimmed by 6 bases and V by 4 bases; bases with no gene match: 10. From germline, CDR1 is SGHRS and CDR2 YFSETQ. The CDR3, as DNA: TGCGCCAGCAGCCCCATGGGGGGGGGTGGCAATGAGCAGTTCTTC. Protein product: CASSPMGGGGNEQFF.

This chain connects TRBV5-1 to TRBJ2-1; 11 nucleotides match TRBD1. The CDR3 has 15 residues. The junction had 9 bases not matched to a gene; V was cut back by 3 bases and J by 10 bases. Per the germline V gene, CDR1 is SGHRS and CDR2 is YFSETQ. The CDR3 protein is CASSSGTGGINEQFF. The CDR3 nucleotides read TGCGCCAGCAGCTCGGGGACAGGGGGGATTAACGAGCAGTTCTTC.

V and J are TRBV4-3 and TRBJ1-2; 9 nucleotides match TRBD1. Germline lookup yields CDR1 LGHNA and CDR2 YSLEER. Trimming took 3 bases from V and 5 from J; bases not matched to a gene: 7. This CDR3 comprises 15 residues. The CDR3 DNA sequence: TGCGCCAGCAGCCACAGACCCGGGACAGGGTATGGCTACACCTTC. Translating gives CASSHRPGTGYGYTF.

The V call is TRBV18, the J call TRBJ1-6; D uncertain. Germline values: CDR1 KGHSH, CDR2 LQKENI. V gave up 1 base and J gave up 8 bases, with 21 bases separating them. The CDR3 spans 18 residues. CDR3 residues: CASSPRSVGRSVDSPLHF. CDR3 nucleotide sequence: TGTGCCAGCTCACCACGGTCCGTGGGGAGGTCGGTTGATTCACCCCTCCACTTT.

The CDR3 loop reads CASSLGAGAYTGELFF. The CDR3 DNA is TGTGCCAGCAGCTTGGGGGCAGGGGCCTACACCGGGGAGCTGTTTTTT. V and J are TRBV5-4 and TRBJ2-2, with D possibly being TRBD1 (6 bases). The germline gives CDR1 SGHNT, CDR2 YYREEE (reference sequence). This CDR3 is 16 amino acids long. The germline V and J ends were trimmed by 0 bases and 3 bases, with 12 bases remaining between them.

The rearrangement uses TRBV19 and TRBJ2-7, with D possibly TRBD2 on 6 matching bases. Germline values: CDR1 LNHDA, CDR2 SQIVND (reference sequence). CDR3 size: 14 residues. Deletions cut 3 bases from V and 6 bases from J, with 15 bases between. The CDR3 spells CASSMDRRGSEQYF. Here the CDR3 DNA reads TGTGCCAGTAGTATGGACCGGAGGGGCTCCGAGCAGTACTTC.

The rearrangement joins TRBV7-3 to TRBJ2-3, with a tentative D call TRBD1 (7 bases). CDR1 and CDR2 from the germline V gene are SGHTA and FQGTGA. The CDR3 spans 15 residues. Trimming left V 6 bases short and J 2 bases short, with 15 bases between. The CDR3 nucleotides read TGTGCCAGCAGTTACAGGGGACTCCCCACAGATACGCAGTATTTT. Translation: CASSYRGLPTDTQYF.

The chain uses TRBV10-3 and TRBJ1-1, with D unclear. This CDR3 contains 14 residues. The V end was cut by 4 bases, the J end by 3 bases, with 12 bases between. Germline V lookup: CDR1 ENHRY, CDR2 SYGVKD. The CDR3 DNA reads TGTGCCATCAGTGCGAAGGGCGGGTACACTGAAGCTTTCTTT. Translated, it gives CAISAKGGYTEAFF.

The CDR3 DNA reads as TGTGCCAGCAGCAGGGGACAGGGGGTTTTTGGGACCCAGTACTTC. Translated: CASSRGQGVFGTQYF. This chain connects TRBV7-9 to TRBJ2-5, with 11 bases lining up with TRBD1. J lost 7 bases, V lost 5 bases, and 9 bases had no gene match. This CDR3 spans 15 amino acids. Germline CDR1 is SEHNR and CDR2 is FQNEAQ (reference sequence).

The chain links TRBV18 to TRBJ2-7; D is undetermined. Deletions cut 6 bases from V and 0 bases from J, with 9 bases between. CDR3 length: 13 amino acids. Germline CDR1 KGHSH, CDR2 LQKENI. CDR3 region: CASSLASSYEQYF. The CDR3 DNA sequence: TGTGCCAGCTCGCTGGCTAGCTCCTACGAGCAGTACTTC.